Following are 2 T cell receptor beta chains from one sample sequenced in a study of CD8 T cells in ankylosing spondylitis. TCRdb reprocessed the 5' RACE reads with MiXCR, giving one entry per CDR3 protein. The table has 350,000 to 400,000 distinct CDR3 sequences, approximately 22% seen once; the top ten hold around 13%. Input material: blood, either unsorted or a sorted T cell fraction (not recorded which). The source is a male donor with ankylosing spondylitis or in good health (not recorded which).

This clonotype was observed a few times. The chain combines TRBV7-3 with TRBJ2-2; possible D gene TRBD2, 5 bases. CDR1 SGHTA and CDR2 FQGTGA come from the germline V gene. This CDR3 has 17 residues. V lost 2 bases, J lost 0 bases, and 13 bases lay in between. CDR3 residues: CASSLWGETANTGELFF. CDR3 bases: TGTGCCAGCAGCTTATGGGGAGAAACGGCGAACACCGGGGAGCTGTTTTTT.

The gene calls are TRBV20-1 and TRBJ2-1; 9 bases line up with TRBD2. V lost 0 bases and J lost 0; bases outside the gene matches: 0. CDR3 length equals 15 residues. In germline, CDR1 is DFQATT, CDR2 SNEGSKA (reference sequence). This CDR3 reads CSAREAGGSYNEQFF. The DNA of the CDR3 is TGCAGTGCTAGAGAAGCGGGGGGCTCCTACAATGAGCAGTTCTTC.